The 27 T cell receptor beta chains listed next were all sequenced from one sample in a study of OX40 agonist ivuxolimab in advanced cancers. Only in-frame clones appear in the TCRdb table, and some are missing; sequencing was by immunoSEQ multiplex PCR. The table shows around 76,000 clones, with roughly 85% occurring only once. Sequenced here: CD4+ or CD8+ T cells sorted from blood, sampled in a trial of the OX40 agonist ivuxolimab. The receptor set was obtained from an adult with an advanced solid tumor such as melanoma, head and neck, liver or kidney cancer.

V gene TRBV9 combines with J gene TRBJ2-1; 8 nucleotides match TRBD2. Germline V gene data show CDR1 as SGDLS and CDR2 as YYNGEE. V dropped 0 bases and J dropped 1; count of bases not matched to a gene: 0. The CDR3 sequence is 15 residues long. The CDR3 region has the DNA TGTGCCAGCAGCGTAGCGGGGGGGTCCTACAATGAGCAGTTCTTC. Translated: CASSVAGGSYNEQFF.

The chain joins TRBV5-6 to TRBJ2-3, with D tentatively TRBD2 (5 bases). The CDR3 totals 13 residues. The ends were cut back, 4 bases at V and 1 base at J, with 7 bases in the middle. Germline CDR1 and CDR2: SGHDT and YYEEEE. The CDR3 DNA is TGTGCCAGCAGCCTCGGGGGCACAGATACGCAGTATTTT. Protein product: CASSLGGTDTQYF.

This rearrangement joins TRBV18 to TRBJ2-7; no firm D call. The CDR3 has 14 amino acids. V was trimmed by 4 bases and J by 2 bases, leaving 12 bases between them. The germline gives CDR1 KGHSH, CDR2 LQKENI. CDR3 sequence: CASSRSEAAYEQYF. CDR3 nucleotide sequence: TGTGCCAGCTCACGAAGTGAAGCCGCCTACGAGCAGTACTTC.

V usage is TRBV5-1 and J usage is TRBJ2-3, with D uncertain. The V end was cut by 1 base, the J end by 2 bases, with 8 bases between. CDR3 length equals 14 residues. Germline V gene sequence: CDR1 SGHRS, CDR2 YFSETQ. CDR3 sequence reads: CASSLSTPTDTQYF. The CDR3 nucleotides are TGCGCCAGCAGCTTGTCAACCCCCACAGATACGCAGTATTTT.

The gene calls are TRBV19 and TRBJ2-5; 7 nucleotides align to TRBD1. The CDR3 length is 14 residues. The germline gives CDR1 LNHDA, CDR2 SQIVND (reference sequence). J was trimmed by 3 bases and V by 6 bases; bases with no gene match: 7. The CDR3 spells CASRIRQGEETQYF. Written as DNA, the CDR3 is TGTGCCAGTAGGATTCGACAGGGCGAAGAGACCCAGTACTTC.

The chain is built from TRBV7-9 and TRBJ2-2, with TRBD1 matching over 8 bases. V was clipped by 2 bases and J by 1 base; unmatched bases: 9. The germline V gene encodes CDR1 SEHNR and CDR2 FQNEAQ (reference sequence). The CDR3 consists of 18 residues. The CDR3 loop is CASSLSSRQGRNTGELFF. The CDR3 region has the DNA TGTGCCAGCAGCTTATCCTCCCGACAGGGGCGGAACACCGGGGAGCTGTTTTTT.

This clone was detected only once. The chain couples TRBV5-5 to TRBJ2-1; maybe TRBD1 (6 bases). Trimming pared 0 bases from V and 0 bases from J, leaving 13 bases between. There are 17 residues in the CDR3. Germline CDR1 SGHKS, CDR2 YYEKEE (reference sequence). This chain's CDR3 is CASSLAGRGISYNEQFF. For the CDR3, the DNA is TGTGCCAGCAGCTTGGCCGGCAGGGGTATCTCCTACAATGAGCAGTTCTTC.

The chain recombines TRBV5-1 with TRBJ2-7; D may match TRBD1 or TRBD2 (5 bases each). There are 14 residues in the CDR3. Germline V lookup: CDR1 SGHRS, CDR2 YFSETQ. V was trimmed by 0 bases and J by 4 bases, leaving 11 bases between them. DNA for the CDR3: TGCGCCAGCAGCTTGGCCGGGACGAGTTACGAGCAGTACTTC. It yields the protein CASSLAGTSYEQYF.

This chain links TRBV28 with TRBJ1-6, with D maybe TRBD1 (6 bases). Per germline, CDR1 MDHEN and CDR2 SYDVKM. The V gene lost 6 bases and the J gene lost 9 bases, with 21 bases spanning the gap. This CDR3 comprises 16 residues. The CDR3 here is CASSLTSGGWGSPLHF. CDR3 DNA sequence: TGTGCCAGCAGCCTGACCTCGGGGGGCTGGGGTTCACCCCTCCACTTT.

The chain links TRBV7-9 to TRBJ2-3, with 8 bases matching TRBD1. The V and J ends lost 7 bases and 2 bases, in that order; junction bases with no gene match: 8. The CDR3 spans 15 residues. Germline loops: CDR1 SEHNR, CDR2 FQNEAQ (reference sequence). CDR3 in DNA: TGTGCCAGCACCCCGGGGCAGGGGGCCACAGATACGCAGTATTTT. This codes for CASTPGQGATDTQYF.

The chain combines TRBV14 with TRBJ2-2; D unclear. V lost 4 bases to trimming and J lost 5 bases, with 8 bases between them. Germline CDR1 is SGHDN and CDR2 is FVKESK. The CDR3 contains 13 residues. CDR3 region: CASSPRSTGELFF. CDR3 DNA sequence: TGTGCCAGCAGCCCAAGATCAACCGGGGAGCTGTTTTTT.

The V gene is TRBV19, the J gene TRBJ2-7, with 10 bases that match TRBD2. The junction had 6 bases not matched to a gene; V was cut back by 8 bases and J by 2 bases. Germline V lookup: CDR1 LNHDA, CDR2 SQIVND (reference sequence). The CDR3 loop spans 14 amino acids. The DNA of the CDR3 is TGTGCCAGTCTGACTAGCGGGCCCCCCTACGAGCAGTACTTC. Translated, it gives CASLTSGPPYEQYF. Full variable domain (missing parts from reference TRBV19 and TRBJ2-7): DGGITQSPKYLFRKEGQNVTLSCEQNLNHDAMYWYRQDPGQGLRLIYYSQIVNDFQKGDIAEGYSVSREKKESFPLTVTSAQKNPTAFYLCASLTSGPPYEQYFGPGTRLTVT.

This sequence joins TRBV5-1 and TRBJ1-1; 8 nucleotides line up with TRBD1. After removal of 0 bases from V and 4 bases from J, the junction contained 14 bases not matched to a gene. In germline, CDR1 is SGHRS, CDR2 YFSETQ. The CDR3 length is 18 residues. This CDR3 reads CASSLAHGQGGSGTEAFF. The CDR3 bases are TGCGCCAGCAGCTTGGCCCATGGACAGGGTGGGTCTGGCACTGAAGCTTTCTTT.

The gene calls are TRBV4-3 and TRBJ1-5, with D maybe TRBD1 (6 bases). Germline assignment: CDR1 LGHNA and CDR2 YSLEER. V was shortened by 3 bases and J by 5 bases, with 8 bases between the two germline ends. This CDR3 is 13 amino acids long. The CDR3: CASSQGGDQPQHF. CDR3 nucleotides: TGCGCCAGCAGCCAGGGGGGCGATCAGCCCCAGCATTTT.

This clone came up a few times. The chain joins TRBV6-1 to TRBJ1-2, with no clear D. The CDR3 covers 15 residues. Trimming shortened V by 4 bases and J by 1 base, and 13 bases separated the two germline ends. Germline V gene sequence: CDR1 MNHNS, CDR2 SASEGT. CDR3 sequence: CASSAAVGRNYGYTF. DNA of the CDR3: TGTGCCAGCAGTGCGGCTGTGGGCCGTAACTATGGCTACACCTTC.

This clone appeared a few times. This sequence joins TRBV7-2 and TRBJ1-6; tentatively, D is TRBD1 (5 bases). The germline CDR1 and CDR2 sequences are SGHTA and FQGNSA. The CDR3 covers 13 residues. The V and J ends lost 5 bases and 8 bases respectively, with 10 bases between them. The CDR3 DNA is TGTGCCAGCAGCCATGGGGGGGATTCACCCCTCCACTTT. Protein sequence: CASSHGGDSPLHF.

The V call is TRBV6-5, the J call TRBJ1-2, with TRBD1 matching 7 bases. V was pared by 7 bases and J by 4 bases, with 9 bases of the junction left unmatched. Per the germline V gene, CDR1 is MNHEY and CDR2 is SVGAGI. CDR3 size: 14 residues. The DNA for the CDR3 is TGTGCCAGCAAACCCTTGAGACAGGGCTATGGCTACACCTTC. It translates to CASKPLRQGYGYTF.

The chain employs TRBV10-3 and TRBJ2-7, with 9 bases matching TRBD1. This CDR3 has 12 residues. Germline V gene data show CDR1 as ENHRY and CDR2 as SYGVKD. The J segment lost 4 bases and the V segment lost 10 bases, leaving 5 bases of the junction unmatched. CDR3 region: CATTGQGYEQYF. Here the CDR3 DNA reads TGTGCCACGACGGGACAGGGATACGAGCAGTACTTC.

The chain has TRBV6-5 and TRBJ1-4; the match to TRBD1 covers 7 bases. The CDR3 totals 14 residues. Germline values: CDR1 MNHEY, CDR2 SVGAGI. V dropped 4 bases and J dropped 5; count of bases not matched to a gene: 4. In DNA form, the CDR3 reads TGTGCCAGCAGTTGGGGACAGTTCAATGAAAAACTGTTTTTT. It is translated as CASSWGQFNEKLFF.

This chain joins TRBV6-5 and TRBJ2-5; 7 nucleotides agree with TRBD2. Germline CDR1 reads MNHEY; CDR2 reads SVGAGI. This CDR3 has 14 residues. Trimming cost V 2 bases and J 1 base; bases outside gene matches: 1. CDR3 amino acids: CASSYGRGQETQYF. The CDR3, as DNA: TGTGCCAGCAGTTACGGGAGGGGCCAAGAGACCCAGTACTTC.

This clone was seen a handful of times. The V gene is TRBV7-8, the J gene TRBJ2-1; D possibly uses TRBD1 or TRBD2 (5 bases each). This CDR3 spans 17 amino acids. Trimming pared 5 bases from V and 8 bases from J, leaving 25 bases between. Germline CDR1 SGHVS, CDR2 FQNEAQ. In DNA form, the CDR3 reads TGTGCCAGCAGCCCGGTCCCGGGACCTAAGGAAGGTCATGAGCAGTTCTTC. Protein: CASSPVPGPKEGHEQFF.

The rearrangement joins TRBV4-2 to TRBJ1-4; D is possibly TRBD1 (5 bases). Germline CDR1 LGHNA, CDR2 YNFKEQ. Trimming left V 0 bases short and J 4 bases short, with 12 bases between. CDR3 size: 16 residues. The CDR3: CASSQDADTFNEKLFF. The CDR3 DNA is TGTGCCAGCAGCCAAGATGCGGACACCTTTAATGAAAAACTGTTTTTT.

The V gene is TRBV6-6, the J gene TRBJ2-3; 9 positions match TRBD2. CDR1 and CDR2 (germline): MNHNY, SVGAGI (reference sequence). V lost 4 bases to trimming and J lost 3 bases; unmatched junction nucleotides: 5. The CDR3 sequence is 15 residues long. DNA of the CDR3: TGTGCCAGCAGTTGGGTAGCGGGGGCGACAGATACGCAGTATTTT. It codes for CASSWVAGATDTQYF.

V usage is TRBV30 and J usage is TRBJ2-3; TRBD2 agrees at 9 bases. Germline V CDR1 and CDR2: GTSNPN, SVGIG (reference sequence). This CDR3 region has 15 residues. The ends lost 3 bases at V and 4 bases at J; junction bases unmatched: 8. CDR3 sequence reads: CAWSEKGLAPDTQYF. Written as DNA, the CDR3 is TGTGCCTGGAGCGAAAAGGGACTAGCCCCAGATACGCAGTATTTT. Supplemented by reference TRBV30 and TRBJ2-3, the full variable domain reads SQTIHQWPATLVQPVGSPLSLECTVEGTSNPNLYWYRQAAGRGLQLLFYSVGIGQISSEVPQNLSASRPQDRQFILSSKKLLLSDSGFYLCAWSEKGLAPDTQYFGPGTRLTVL.

V usage is TRBV30 and J usage is TRBJ1-1; TRBD1 agrees at 7 bases. Germline loops: CDR1 GTSNPN, CDR2 SVGIG (reference sequence). The CDR3 has 13 amino acids. J lost 4 bases, V lost 5 bases, and 7 bases had no gene match. The CDR3 DNA follows: TGTGCCTGGCGGAAGACAGGGTCCACTGAAGCTTTCTTT. Translation gives CAWRKTGSTEAFF.

This clone was counted only a few times. The J gene is TRBJ2-7, the V gene TRBV7-2; D remains unclear. The V gene's germline CDR1 is SGHTA and CDR2 FQGNSA. Deletions cut 1 base from V and 0 bases from J, with 13 bases between. The CDR3 sequence is 16 residues long. CDR3 in amino acids: CASSLGSTLASYEQYF. DNA of the CDR3: TGTGCCAGCAGCTTAGGCTCCACCTTAGCCTCCTACGAGCAGTACTTC.

V usage is TRBV4-3 and J usage is TRBJ2-6; tentative D call: TRBD1 (5 bases). CDR3 length: 16 amino acids. V lost 1 base and J 2 bases, leaving 9 bases between the germline ends. Germline V gives CDR1 LGHNA, CDR2 YSLEER. Written as DNA, the CDR3 is TGCGCCAGCAGCCAAGTTAGGGGTGCTGGGGCCAACGTCCTGACTTTC. Translated, it gives CASSQVRGAGANVLTF.